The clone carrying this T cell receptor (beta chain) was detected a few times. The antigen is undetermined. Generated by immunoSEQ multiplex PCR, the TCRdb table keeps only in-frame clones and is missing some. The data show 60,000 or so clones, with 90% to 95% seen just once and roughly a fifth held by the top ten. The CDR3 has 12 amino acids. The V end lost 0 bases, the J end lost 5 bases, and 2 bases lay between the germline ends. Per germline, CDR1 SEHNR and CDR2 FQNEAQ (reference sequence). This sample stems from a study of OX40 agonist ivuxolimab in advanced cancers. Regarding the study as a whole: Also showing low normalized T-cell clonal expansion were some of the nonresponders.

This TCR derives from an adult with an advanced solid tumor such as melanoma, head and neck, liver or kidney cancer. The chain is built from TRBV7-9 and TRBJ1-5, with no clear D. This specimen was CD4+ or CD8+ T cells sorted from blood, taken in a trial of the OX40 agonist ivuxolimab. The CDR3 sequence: CASSLADQPQHF. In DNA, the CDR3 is TGTGCCAGCAGCTTAGCGGATCAGCCCCAGCATTTT.